This T cell receptor (beta chain) emerged from a study of blood T cell repertoires in COVID-19. Whole-study context: Spain, Italy and the United States supplied samples that represented acute and convalescent COVID-19. The analysed material was cDNA or gDNA that came from T cells, B-cell-depleted T cells, or PBMCs.

Seattle patient enrollment occurred during active infection, with longitudinal follow-up thereafter. As originally analysed: Researchers report that nucleated cell counts were estimated from reference gene primer amplification. Profiling relied on immunoSEQ multiplex PCR, and the TCRdb table lists in-frame clones only, not all of them. The V and J calls and clone size are taken from that table; D and trimming were inferred from the DNA. Seen here are 150,000 to 200,000 clones, around 93% observed once, and the top ten hold about 5.3%. This clone appeared a single time. Unmatched junction bases numbered 8, after V lost 0 bases and J lost 12 bases. This CDR3 spans 15 amino acids. Germline V lookup: CDR1 SGDLS, CDR2 YYNGEE.

The receptor was derived from a man aged 25 to 45 with COVID-19, enrolled during active disease. The source material was peripheral blood. V is TRBV9 and J is TRBJ2-3, with 12 bases fitting TRBD2. CDR3: CASSVANRLAGEQYF. The CDR3 DNA reads TGTGCCAGCAGCGTAGCCAACAGACTAGCGGGAGAACAGTATTTT.